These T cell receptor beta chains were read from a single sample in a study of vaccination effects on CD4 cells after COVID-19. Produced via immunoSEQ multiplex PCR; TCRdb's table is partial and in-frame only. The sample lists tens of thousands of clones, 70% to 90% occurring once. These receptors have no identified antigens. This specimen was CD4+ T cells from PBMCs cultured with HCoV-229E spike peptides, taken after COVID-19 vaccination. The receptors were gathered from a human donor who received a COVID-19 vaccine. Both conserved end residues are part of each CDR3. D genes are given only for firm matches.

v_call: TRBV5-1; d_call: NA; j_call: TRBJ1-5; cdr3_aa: CASSLGGGSNQPQHF
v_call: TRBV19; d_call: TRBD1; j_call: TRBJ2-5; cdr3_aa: CASSIATGTGEETQYF
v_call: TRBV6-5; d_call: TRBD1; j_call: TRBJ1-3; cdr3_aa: CASSSGTVGNTIYF
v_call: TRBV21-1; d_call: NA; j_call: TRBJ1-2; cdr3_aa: CASSTPANYGYTF
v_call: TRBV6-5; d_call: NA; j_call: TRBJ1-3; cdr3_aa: CASRKTGSGNTIYF
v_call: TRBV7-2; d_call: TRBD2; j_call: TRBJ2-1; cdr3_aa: CASSSRGDPLKNEQFF
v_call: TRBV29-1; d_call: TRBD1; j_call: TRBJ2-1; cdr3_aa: CSVTRGPYNEQFF
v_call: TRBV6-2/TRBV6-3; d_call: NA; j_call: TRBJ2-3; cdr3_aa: CASSYGLYTDTQYF
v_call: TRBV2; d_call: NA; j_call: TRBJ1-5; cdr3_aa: CASSGSNQPQHF
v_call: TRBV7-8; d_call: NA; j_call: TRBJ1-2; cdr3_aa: CASSLGGGGGYGYTF
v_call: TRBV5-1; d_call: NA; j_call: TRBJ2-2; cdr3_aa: CASSYELGTGELFF
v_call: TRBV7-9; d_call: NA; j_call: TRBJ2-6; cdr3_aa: CASSQEAGSGANVLTF
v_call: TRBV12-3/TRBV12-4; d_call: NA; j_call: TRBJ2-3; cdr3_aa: CASSLLNTQYF
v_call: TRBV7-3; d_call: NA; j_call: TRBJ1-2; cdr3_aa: CASSLGATYGYTF
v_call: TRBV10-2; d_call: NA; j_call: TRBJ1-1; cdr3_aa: CASSVRSERGTEAFF
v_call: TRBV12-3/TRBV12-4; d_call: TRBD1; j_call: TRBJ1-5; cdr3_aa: CASSRDSIQPQHF
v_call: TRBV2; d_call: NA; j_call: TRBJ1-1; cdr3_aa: CASSESGILRAFF
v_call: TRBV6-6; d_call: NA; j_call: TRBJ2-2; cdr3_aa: CASSRDGPSTNTGELFF
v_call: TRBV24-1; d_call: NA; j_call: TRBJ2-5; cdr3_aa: CASGGNQETQYF
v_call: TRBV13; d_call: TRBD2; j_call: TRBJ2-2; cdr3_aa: CASSFGGTTSGELFF
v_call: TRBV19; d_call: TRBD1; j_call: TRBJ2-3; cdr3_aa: CASSIAALGQGTDTQYF
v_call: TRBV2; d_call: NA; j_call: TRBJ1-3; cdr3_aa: CASSDGQTRNTIYF
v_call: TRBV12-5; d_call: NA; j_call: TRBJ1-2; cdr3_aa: CASGLVYGGPGYGYTF
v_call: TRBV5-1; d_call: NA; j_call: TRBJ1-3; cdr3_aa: CASSLETAISGNTIYF
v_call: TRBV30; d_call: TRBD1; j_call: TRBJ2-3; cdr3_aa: CAWRGQPTDTQYF
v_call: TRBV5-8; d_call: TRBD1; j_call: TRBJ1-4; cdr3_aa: CASSFTGTGDEKLFF
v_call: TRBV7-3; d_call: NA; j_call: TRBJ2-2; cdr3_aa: CASSLSTPNTGELFF
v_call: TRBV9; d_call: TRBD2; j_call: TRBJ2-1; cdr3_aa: CASSGTSGGIYNEQFF
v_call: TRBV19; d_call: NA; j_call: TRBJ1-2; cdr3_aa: CASRLGLDYGYTF
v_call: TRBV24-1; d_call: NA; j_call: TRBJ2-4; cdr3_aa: CATSAGSKNIQYF
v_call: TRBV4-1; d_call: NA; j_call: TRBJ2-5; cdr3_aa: CASSQELDSSRTFQETQYF
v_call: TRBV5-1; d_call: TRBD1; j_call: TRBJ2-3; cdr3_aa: CASSLWTGVSADTQYF
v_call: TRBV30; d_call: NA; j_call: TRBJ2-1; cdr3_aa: CAWSPPGNEQFF
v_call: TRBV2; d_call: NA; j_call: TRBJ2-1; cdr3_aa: CASSWDLNNEQFF
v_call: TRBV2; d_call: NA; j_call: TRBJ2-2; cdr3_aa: CASSEYQTGELFF
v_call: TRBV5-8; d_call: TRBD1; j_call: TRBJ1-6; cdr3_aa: CASSLGQGSSPLHF
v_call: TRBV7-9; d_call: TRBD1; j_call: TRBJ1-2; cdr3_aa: CASSLDAGTASYGYTF
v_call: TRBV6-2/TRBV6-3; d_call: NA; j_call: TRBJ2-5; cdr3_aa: CASSYPGGRETQYF
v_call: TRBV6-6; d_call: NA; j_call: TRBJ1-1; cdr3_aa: CASRLENTEAFF
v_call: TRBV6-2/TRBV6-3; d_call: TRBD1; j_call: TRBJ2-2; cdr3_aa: CASSPGQGPRATNTGELFF
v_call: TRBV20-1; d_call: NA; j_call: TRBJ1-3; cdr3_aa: CSASPPPGNTIYF
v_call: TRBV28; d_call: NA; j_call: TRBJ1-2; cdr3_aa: CASSLGGVNYGYTF
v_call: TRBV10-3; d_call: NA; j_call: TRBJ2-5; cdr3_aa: CAISYREQETQYF